The source of this TCR beta chain is a study of shared clonotypes between healthy human individuals. Using immunoSEQ multiplex PCR, the repertoire was profiled, and TCRdb retains in-frame clones only, with some absent. This sample has under 1,100,000 clones, with around 78% found just once. Germline V gene data show CDR1 as SGHRS and CDR2 as YFSETQ. The CDR3 length is 14 residues. Trimming removed 4 bases from V and 1 base from J, with 11 bases in between. Concerning this clone: Other DNA variants within this sample encode the same CDR3.

This receptor was identified in a man in his late teens or twenties in good health. Some clones in this sample may be carry-over from other donors' samples. The V call is TRBV5-1, the J call TRBJ2-5; D is possibly TRBD1 or TRBD2 (5 bases each). The sequenced sample consisted of memory CD4+ T cells from PBMCs. Subset noted: CD45RA-negative fraction. This chain's CDR3 is CASSPGTTQETQYF. In DNA form, the CDR3 reads TGCGCCAGCAGCCCCGGGACGACCCAAGAGACCCAGTACTTC.